This T cell receptor beta chain was obtained from a study of T cell repertoires in cytomegalovirus infection. TCRdb re-derived calls from the reads in MiXCR, one entry per CDR3 protein. This sample has some 300,000 distinct CDR3 sequences, with 17% found just once. V was clipped by 8 bases and J by 0 bases, with 4 bases between them. There are 12 residues in the CDR3. From germline, CDR1 is SEHNR and CDR2 FQNEAQ (reference sequence). The V call is TRBV7-9, the J call TRBJ2-2; D is ambiguous. This sequence originates from a human donor in good health (CMV status not recorded). Some clones in this sample may be carry-over from other donors' samples. Input material: PBMCs. The CDR3 spells CASFPNTGELFF. CDR3 bases: TGTGCCAGCTTCCCGAACACCGGGGAGCTGTTTTTT.